The 25 T cell receptor beta chains in this list originate from one sample, sequenced in a study of blood T cells in healthy people across ages. A second PCR of 7 to 11 cycles used a sample-barcoded 5' primer and a J-beta primer mix. MiXCR, applied by TCRdb to the 5' RACE reads, yields one record per CDR3 protein. Of some 900,000 distinct CDR3 sequences in the sample, 45% to 50% were seen once. The sample consisted of blood. The receptors derive from a man aged 30 to 45 in good health.

With regard to this clonotype: Germline and junction disagree at one end, which may indicate a read error. This chain joins TRBV4-2 and TRBJ2-5; D may be TRBD1 or TRBD2 (6 bases each). Germline V gene sequence: CDR1 LGHNA, CDR2 YNFKEQ. CDR3 length: 16 amino acids. The CDR3 loop is CVSSQVVGGAGETQYF. As DNA, the CDR3 is TGTGTCAGCAGCCAAGTTGTCGGGGGCGCGGGGGAGACCCAGTACTTC.

This clonotype was picked up one time. The rearrangement links TRBV7-9 to TRBJ2-1, with 10 bases that match TRBD1. The germline gives CDR1 SEHNR, CDR2 FQNEAQ (reference sequence). The CDR3 spans 15 residues. The junction had 4 bases not matched to a gene; V was cut back by 2 bases and J by 6 bases. The CDR3 bases are TGTGCCAGCAGCTTAAGGACAGGGGGAGGCAATGAGCAGTTCTTC. Its translation is CASSLRTGGGNEQFF.

The chain uses TRBV6-2 or TRBV6-3 and TRBJ2-1; 8 positions match TRBD1. Trimming cost V 6 bases and J 2 bases; bases outside gene matches: 9. The germline V gene encodes CDR1 MNHEY and CDR2 SVGEGT. The CDR3 is made up of 16 amino acids. CDR3 nucleotides: TGTGCCAGCAGCTTAATGAGACAGGGGCCCTACAATGAGCAGTTCTTC. Amino acids: CASSLMRQGPYNEQFF.

The CDR3 bases are TGCAGCGTTGAAGGAACCGAGCAGTACTTC. Translated: CSVEGTEQYF. The rearrangement joins TRBV29-1 to TRBJ2-5; D call uncertain. Near its end, the DNA agrees better with TRBJ2-7, so the J call may be wrong. The CDR3 contains 10 residues. CDR1 SQVTM and CDR2 ANQGSEA come from the germline V gene.

This clonotype was detected a few times. This chain joins TRBV7-9 and TRBJ1-2; D is unclear. V lost 2 bases and J 2 bases, leaving 9 bases between the germline ends. Germline-derived CDR1 and CDR2 are SEHNR and FQNEAQ (reference sequence). The CDR3 length is 14 residues. The CDR3 DNA reads TGTGCCAGCAGCTTAAACTCGGAGAACTATGGCTACACCTTC. Residues: CASSLNSENYGYTF.

The CDR3 sequence is CASSRQLAGGTSVYEQYF. The CDR3 coding sequence is TGTGCCAGCAGCCGACAACTAGCGGGGGGCACTTCTGTCTACGAGCAGTACTTC. V and J are TRBV3-1 and TRBJ2-7; 12 nucleotides match TRBD2. The V gene's germline CDR1 is LGHDT and CDR2 YNNKEL (reference sequence). CDR3 length: 18 amino acids. The junction had 13 bases not matched to a gene; V was cut back by 4 bases and J by 3 bases.

This clonotype was seen a few times. The chain couples TRBV27 to TRBJ1-2; D remains ambiguous. Germline lookup yields CDR1 MNHEY and CDR2 SMNVEV (reference sequence). V gave up 5 bases and J gave up 4 bases, with 14 bases separating them. The CDR3 has 14 residues. The CDR3 DNA is TGTGCCAGCAGTCCCTACGTGGCAGGCTATGGCTACACCTTC. This codes for CASSPYVAGYGYTF.

This clonotype turned up a few times. CDR3 in DNA: TGCGCCAGCAGCCCCGGTGCAGGGGGCTTCACAGATACGCAGTATTTT. This codes for CASSPGAGGFTDTQYF. This sequence joins TRBV4-3 and TRBJ2-3; the match to TRBD1 covers 8 bases. J gave up 2 bases and V 4 bases, and 8 bases lay outside the gene matches. Germline lookup yields CDR1 LGHNA and CDR2 YSLEER. CDR3 size: 16 residues.

The sample holds many counts of this clonotype. V usage is TRBV5-6 and J usage is TRBJ2-1; TRBD2 agrees at 8 bases. Looked up from germline, CDR1 is SGHDT and CDR2 is YYEEEE. With V trimmed by 5 bases and J by 6 bases, 7 bases remained unmatched. This CDR3 is 14 amino acids long. The CDR3 DNA is TGTGCCAGCAGTTCGAGTAGCGGGGCCAATGAGCAGTTCTTC. Protein: CASSSSSGANEQFF.

The chain couples TRBV4-1 to TRBJ2-1; TRBD1 matches at 10 bases. J was trimmed by 8 bases and V by 1 base; bases with no gene match: 5. Germline CDR1 reads MGHRA; CDR2 reads YSYEKL. This CDR3 has 15 residues. The CDR3 sequence is CASSQGDRGRDEQFF. In DNA, the CDR3 is TGCGCCAGCAGCCAAGGGGACAGGGGAAGGGATGAGCAGTTCTTC.

In this sample, this clonotype turned up a few times. CDR3 sequence: CASSQDGARSQTQYF. The CDR3 DNA follows: TGTGCCAGCAGCCAAGATGGCGCCCGCTCACAGACCCAGTACTTC. The chain links TRBV3-1 to TRBJ2-5; D is undetermined. Germline CDR1 and CDR2: LGHDT and YNNKEL (reference sequence). Trimming took 0 bases from V and 6 from J, leaving 14 bases between them. The CDR3 is 15 amino acids.

The V call is TRBV2, the J call TRBJ1-2; D gene ambiguous. This CDR3 has 15 residues. Germline V gene sequence: CDR1 SNHLY, CDR2 FYNNEI. Trimming removed 3 bases from V and 4 bases from J, with 15 bases in between. CDR3: CASSDPQDGVYGYTF. The CDR3 DNA follows: TGTGCCAGCAGTGACCCCCAGGATGGGGTCTATGGCTACACCTTC.

The chain recombines TRBV9 with TRBJ1-6; D gene ambiguous. This CDR3 has 13 residues. Trimming took off 3 bases at V and 10 bases at J, with 11 bases between the two ends. Germline CDR1 is SGDLS and CDR2 is YYNGEE. CDR3 nucleotide sequence: TGTGCCAGCAGCGAGGCCCCCGAGTCACCCCTCCACTTT. Encoded protein: CASSEAPESPLHF.

In its sample, this clonotype was seen once. The rearrangement links TRBV7-2 to TRBJ2-3; D is possibly TRBD2 (6 bases). This CDR3 spans 15 amino acids. The ends were cut back, 5 bases at V and 8 bases at J, with 20 bases in the middle. In germline, CDR1 is SGHTA, CDR2 FQGNSA. CDR3 residues: CASSPHQGSGATQYF. CDR3 nucleotides: TGTGCCAGCAGCCCCCATCAGGGTAGCGGAGCTACGCAGTATTTT. Based on the CDR3 plus reference TRBV7-2 and TRBJ2-3, the full variable domain is GAGVSQSPSNKVTEKGKDVELRCDPISGHTALYWYRQSLGQGLEFLIYFQGNSAPDKSGLPSDRFSAERTGGSVSTLTIQRTQQEDSAVYLCASSPHQGSGATQYFGPGTRLTVL.

This clonotype is a singleton in its sample. The chain has TRBV3-1 and TRBJ2-1, with D uncertain. The CDR3 sequence is 13 residues long. V lost 5 bases and J 6 bases, leaving 11 bases between the germline ends. From germline, CDR1 is LGHDT and CDR2 YNNKEL (reference sequence). CDR3 bases: TGTGCCAGCAGCTCGCAAGCCTCCAATGAGCAGTTCTTC. Its protein product is CASSSQASNEQFF.

This clonotype has more than one count but fewer than ten. V is TRBV28 and J is TRBJ1-2, with D perhaps matching TRBD1 (6 bases). Germline lookup yields CDR1 MDHEN and CDR2 SYDVKM. The CDR3 is made up of 14 amino acids. V lost 2 bases and J lost 4, with 11 bases in between. Written as DNA, the CDR3 is TGTGCCAGCAGTTTAGTAGAGGGGGTCTATGGCTACACCTTC. Amino acid sequence: CASSLVEGVYGYTF.

There are many counts of this clonotype. The chain joins TRBV5-1 to TRBJ2-7, with D possibly being TRBD1 or TRBD2 (5 bases each). The ends were cut back, 5 bases at V and 2 bases at J, with 11 bases in the middle. Germline V lookup: CDR1 SGHRS, CDR2 YFSETQ. The CDR3 length is 13 residues. DNA of the CDR3: TGCGCCAGCAGTTCCTGGGGGACCTACGAGCAGTACTTC. Amino acid sequence: CASSSWGTYEQYF.

Note on this clonotype: A read error may account for a junction end that differs from germline. V and J are TRBV6-5 and TRBJ2-3; D possibly matches TRBD1 or TRBD2 (6 bases each). The CDR3 consists of 16 residues. Germline loops: CDR1 MNHEY, CDR2 SVGAGI. The CDR3 DNA reads TGTGCCAGCAGACCCTCGGGGGCACCAATCACAGATACGCGGTATTTT. It translates to CASRPSGAPITDTRYF.

This clonotype was seen at least ten times. The DNA for the CDR3 is TGTGCCAGCAGTTTAACCTACAGCTCCTACGAGCAGTACTTC. As protein: CASSLTYSSYEQYF. This rearrangement joins TRBV12-3 or TRBV12-4 to TRBJ2-7; D gene uncertain. V lost 2 bases and J 0 bases, leaving 8 bases between the germline ends. This CDR3 is built from 14 residues.

The genes are TRBV3-1 and TRBJ1-5; TRBD1 is a possible D gene (6 bases). V lost 1 base and J lost 6, with 13 bases in between. The CDR3 length is 15 residues. Germline-derived CDR1 and CDR2 are LGHDT and YNNKEL (reference sequence). The CDR3 sequence: CASSQGGGRTQPQHF. CDR3 nucleotide sequence: TGTGCCAGCAGCCAAGGGGGGGGGCGGACTCAGCCCCAGCATTTT.

In this sample, this clonotype turned up once. A much larger clone differs from this one at a single base, so this may be a read error. The chain employs TRBV7-2 and TRBJ2-5, with 9 bases identical to TRBD1. The DNA matches TRBJ2-7 better at its end, which makes the J call doubtful. CDR1 SGHTA and CDR2 FQGNSA come from the germline V gene. The CDR3 spans 15 residues. The CDR3 loop is CAGSFTTGGAYEQYF. The CDR3 DNA reads as TGTGCCGGCAGTTTCACAACAGGGGGCGCCTACGAGCAGTACTTC.

The rearrangement joins TRBV7-2 to TRBJ2-1; 9 bases are shared with TRBD2. The V and J ends lost 3 bases and 3 bases, in that order; junction bases with no gene match: 6. The CDR3 is made up of 16 amino acids. CDR1 and CDR2 (germline): SGHTA, FQGNSA. The CDR3 DNA sequence: TGTGCCAGCAGCTTCCCCAGCGGGGGGCTCTACAATGAGCAGTTCTTC. Encoded protein: CASSFPSGGLYNEQFF.

Worth noting for this clonotype: A much bigger clone sits one base away, suggesting this may be a read error. This sequence joins TRBV6-2 or TRBV6-3 and TRBJ2-3, with unresolved D. Germline CDR1 and CDR2: MNHEY and SVGEGT. There are 12 residues in the CDR3. The CDR3 DNA reads as TGTGCCAGCAGCAACCAAGCTGATACGCGGTATTTT. Encoded protein: CASSNQADTRYF.

J is TRBJ2-5 and V is TRBV5-1, with TRBD1 matching 10 bases. This CDR3 is built from 15 residues. Trimming at V came to 0 bases and at J to 5 bases, leaving 4 bases not matched to a gene. The V gene's germline CDR1 is SGHRS and CDR2 YFSETQ. CDR3 DNA: TGCGCCAGCAGCTTGGGACAGGGGGCGTGGGAGACCCAGTACTTC. It codes for CASSLGQGAWETQYF.

This clonotype appeared a single time. This CDR3 reads CASSLETSGGARPSFF. The DNA for the CDR3 is TGCGCCAGCAGCTTGGAGACTAGCGGGGGAGCTCGTCCGTCGTTCTTC. The V gene is TRBV5-1, the J gene TRBJ2-1; 12 bases match TRBD2. The CDR3 spans 16 residues. Trimming removed 0 bases from V and 15 bases from J; junction bases left unmatched: 13. Per the germline V gene, CDR1 is SGHRS and CDR2 is YFSETQ.